The 25 T cell receptor beta chains reported below all come from one sample, sequenced in a study of T cells in Graves' hyperthyroidism and ophthalmopathy. It was RNA transcripts that yielded the amplified TCR beta CDR3 regions. The HTBI primer set drove a first-round RT-PCR of the TCR CDR3. TCRdb used MiXCR to reprocess the multiplex PCR reads, holding one entry per CDR3 protein. This sample has about 380,000 distinct CDR3 sequences; around 18% occur once, and the top ten carry 40%. The source material was blood. The receptors derive from a man younger than 35 with Graves' ophthalmopathy.

The sample holds a few counts of this clonotype. The chain is built from TRBV19 and TRBJ1-5, with a tentative D call TRBD1 (5 bases). V was clipped by 8 bases and J by 4 bases, with 18 bases between them. The CDR3 runs to 15 residues. Germline CDR1 reads LNHDA; CDR2 reads SQIVND (reference sequence). The CDR3 region is CASGAVDSLNQPQHF. In DNA, the CDR3 is TGTGCCAGTGGGGCAGTCGACAGCCTAAATCAGCCCCAGCATTTT.

Ten or more counts support this clonotype. The chain carries TRBV7-2 and TRBJ2-7; 9 bases are a match to TRBD1. J lost 2 bases, V lost 4 bases, and 3 bases had no gene match. The CDR3 is 14 amino acids. The germline CDR1 and CDR2 sequences are SGHTA and FQGNSA. CDR3 DNA sequence: TGTGCCAGCAGCTATAGACAGGGGGCCTACGAGCAGTACTTC. Residues: CASSYRQGAYEQYF.

This clonotype has ten or more counts. V usage is TRBV12-3 or TRBV12-4 and J usage is TRBJ2-5, with TRBD2 matching 10 bases. CDR3 length: 15 residues. With 3 bases clipped from V and 5 bases from J, the junction kept 6 bases outside the gene matches. The CDR3 DNA reads TGTGCCAGCAGTTTCCCAGCGGGGGGGCGGGAGACCCAGTACTTC. Protein product: CASSFPAGGRETQYF.

CDR3 DNA: TGTGCCAGCAGTGTATCGACAGGTGGAGATACGCAGTATTTT. Amino acid sequence: CASSVSTGGDTQYF. This rearrangement joins TRBV6-1 to TRBJ2-3, with D possibly being TRBD1 (6 bases). V dropped 4 bases and J dropped 5 bases, with 13 bases sitting between them. Per the germline V gene, CDR1 is MNHNS and CDR2 is SASEGT. The CDR3 covers 14 residues.

The V call is TRBV2, the J call TRBJ1-4; D remains ambiguous. V was pared by 6 bases and J by 1 base, with 18 bases between. The length of the CDR3 is 17 residues. CDR1 and CDR2 (germline): SNHLY, FYNNEI. Here the CDR3 DNA reads TGTGCCAGCAGCGCCCACCAGGAGACGGTAACTAATGAAAAACTGTTTTTT. It translates to CASSAHQETVTNEKLFF.

Turning to this clonotype: A much larger clone sits a single nucleotide away, making a read error possible. The V gene is TRBV11-1, the J gene TRBJ2-2; D may be TRBD1 or TRBD2 (5 bases each). CDR1 is SGHAT, CDR2 FQDESV, per germline (reference sequence). The CDR3 loop spans 16 amino acids. Trimming took 6 bases from V and 5 from J, leaving 19 bases between them. CDR3 bases: TGTGCCAGCAGACTTGTCGCAGTGGGGGTGACCGGGGAGCTGTTTTTT. It specifies CASRLVAVGVTGELFF.

This clonotype was recorded a few times. The chain couples TRBV2 to TRBJ2-2; possible D gene TRBD2, 7 bases. Trimming pared 11 bases from V and 1 base from J, leaving 11 bases between. Germline values: CDR1 SNHLY, CDR2 FYNNEI. This CDR3 is 13 amino acids long. As DNA, the CDR3 is TGTGCCGGAAGGGGGGGGAACACCGGGGAGCTGTTTTTT. This encodes CAGRGGNTGELFF.

J is TRBJ2-7 and V is TRBV10-2, with a weak D call TRBD1 (6 bases). Trimming took off 6 bases at V and 2 bases at J, with 14 bases between the two ends. The CDR3 loop spans 14 amino acids. Germline V CDR1 and CDR2: WSHSY, SAAADI. This CDR3 is CASSADSHPYEQYF. CDR3 coding DNA: TGCGCCAGCAGCGCGGACAGCCACCCCTACGAGCAGTACTTC.

This clonotype has just a few counts. This rearrangement joins TRBV11-2 to TRBJ2-7; 7 nucleotides match TRBD2. This CDR3 has 15 amino acids. V lost 5 bases to trimming and J lost 0 bases; unmatched junction nucleotides: 7. Germline V lookup: CDR1 SGHAT, CDR2 FQNNGV. CDR3 sequence (DNA): TGTGCCAGCAGCGTACATTGGACTAGCTCCTACGAGCAGTACTTC. It encodes CASSVHWTSSYEQYF.

There are many counts of this clonotype. Here the CDR3 reads CASSQGGTAGDTQYF. The DNA for the CDR3 is TGTGCCAGCAGCCAAGGGGGGACAGCAGGAGATACGCAGTATTTT. The rearrangement joins TRBV3-1 to TRBJ2-3; 7 bases match TRBD1. The germline gives CDR1 LGHDT, CDR2 YNNKEL (reference sequence). The CDR3 extends over 15 amino acids. The junction had 6 bases not matched to a gene; V was cut back by 1 base and J by 5 bases.

The chain uses TRBV6-1 and TRBJ2-3; 7 bases match TRBD1. From germline, CDR1 is MNHNS and CDR2 SASEGT. Unmatched junction bases numbered 6, after V lost 3 bases and J lost 0 bases. The CDR3 is 16 amino acids. This CDR3 is CASSDPRQGSTDTQYF. The CDR3 DNA is TGTGCCAGCAGTGACCCCAGACAGGGTAGCACAGATACGCAGTATTTT.

A few counts support this clonotype. The chain couples TRBV5-1 to TRBJ1-2, with D maybe TRBD1 (6 bases). Trimming pared 4 bases from V and 4 bases from J, leaving 11 bases between. Per the germline V gene, CDR1 is SGHRS and CDR2 is YFSETQ. The CDR3 spans 13 residues. Here the CDR3 reads CASSPDSLYGYTF. Written as DNA, the CDR3 is TGCGCCAGCAGCCCGGACAGCCTCTATGGCTACACCTTC.

The chain joins TRBV7-3 to TRBJ2-3, with 10 nucleotides matching TRBD2. Looked up from germline, CDR1 is SGHTA and CDR2 is FQGTGA. The CDR3 consists of 16 residues. V shed 5 bases, J shed 4 bases, and the junction held 9 bases outside the gene matches. CDR3 DNA: TGTGCCAGCAGCCTATTTCTAGCGGGGGACGCAGATACGCAGTATTTT. It specifies CASSLFLAGDADTQYF.

The chain has TRBV24-1 and TRBJ1-2, with TRBD1 matching 9 bases. Germline-derived CDR1 and CDR2 are KGHDR and SFDVKD. V was clipped by 3 bases and J by 3 bases; unmatched bases: 4. This CDR3 has 15 amino acids. The CDR3 region has the DNA TGTGCCACCAGTGATACGGGGACAGGGCACTATGGCTACACCTTC. Translated, it gives CATSDTGTGHYGYTF.

This clonotype was observed many times. The rearrangement uses TRBV5-1 and TRBJ1-1, with D hard to call. Germline V gives CDR1 SGHRS, CDR2 YFSETQ. Trimming removed 0 bases at V and 0 bases at J, with 9 bases between. This CDR3 comprises 15 residues. CDR3 region: CASSLGSALNTEAFF. CDR3 DNA sequence: TGCGCCAGCAGCTTGGGCAGTGCTCTGAACACTGAAGCTTTCTTT.

The chain links TRBV5-6 to TRBJ1-2, with TRBD1 as a possible D gene (5 bases). The CDR3 extends over 16 amino acids. V was cut by 0 bases and J by 4 bases, with 16 bases left in between. Germline V CDR1 and CDR2: SGHDT, YYEEEE. The CDR3 bases are TGTGCCAGCAGCTTGGCCACTATACGGCAGGGCTATGGCTACACCTTC. The encoded protein is CASSLATIRQGYGYTF.

A few counts support this clonotype. The chain links TRBV6-1 to TRBJ1-2; D remains ambiguous. The CDR3 is 13 amino acids. The V gene's germline CDR1 is MNHNS and CDR2 SASEGT. Trimming cost V 5 bases and J 4 bases, with 11 bases left between them. The CDR3 is CASSSIRTYGYTF. DNA for the CDR3: TGTGCCAGCAGTTCCATACGGACCTATGGCTACACCTTC.

This clonotype was seen many times. V is TRBV20-1 and J is TRBJ2-3, with D tentatively TRBD2 (6 bases). CDR1 is DFQATT, CDR2 SNEGSKA, per germline (reference sequence). This CDR3 spans 12 amino acids. The CDR3 nucleotides read TGCAGGACGGGGGTGACAACAGATACGCAGTATTTT. Translating gives CRTGVTTDTQYF.

This clonotype was seen at least ten times. This chain joins TRBV6-5 and TRBJ2-7, with 7 bases matching TRBD1. Germline V gene lookup returns CDR1 MNHEY and CDR2 SVGAGI. The V and J ends lost 2 bases and 0 bases, in that order; junction bases with no gene match: 4. This CDR3 region has 15 residues. This CDR3 reads CASSYTGESSYEQYF. Here the CDR3 DNA reads TGTGCCAGCAGTTACACAGGGGAGAGCTCCTACGAGCAGTACTTC.

In its sample, this clonotype was seen many times. The CDR3 sequence is CASSLEGPGRQPQHF. CDR3 nucleotides: TGCGCCAGCAGCTTAGAGGGGCCCGGACGCCAGCCCCAGCATTTT. The chain has TRBV5-1 and TRBJ1-5, with D perhaps TRBD1 (5 bases). Germline-derived CDR1 and CDR2 are SGHRS and YFSETQ. The CDR3 is made up of 15 amino acids. The V and J ends lost 2 bases and 7 bases respectively, with 16 bases between them.

V gene TRBV7-9 combines with J gene TRBJ2-6; no reliable D call. Germline assignment: CDR1 SEHNR and CDR2 FQNEAQ (reference sequence). The CDR3 is 15 amino acids. V was cut by 5 bases and J by 3 bases, with 11 bases left in between. CDR3 amino acids: CASSKDGFGANVLTF. CDR3 sequence (DNA): TGTGCCAGCAGCAAAGATGGGTTTGGGGCCAACGTCCTGACTTTC.

This chain joins TRBV4-1 and TRBJ1-2, with TRBD1 matching 7 bases. This CDR3 is 13 amino acids long. The ends lost 3 bases at V and 7 bases at J; junction bases unmatched: 5. Germline-derived CDR1 and CDR2 are MGHRA and YSYEKL. The CDR3 spells CASSQTGLRGYTF. Here the CDR3 DNA reads TGCGCCAGCAGCCAGACAGGGTTGCGTGGCTACACCTTC.

This clonotype was detected ten times or more. The J gene is TRBJ1-2, the V gene TRBV18; D is unresolved. Looked up from germline, CDR1 is KGHSH and CDR2 is LQKENI. This CDR3 spans 14 amino acids. V gave up 0 bases and J gave up 5 bases, with 10 bases separating them. The CDR3 nucleotides read TGTGCCAGCTCACCACCTTGGGAAGGTTATGGCTACACCTTC. Its protein is CASSPPWEGYGYTF.

In its sample, this clonotype was seen a few times. The chain combines TRBV12-3 or TRBV12-4 with TRBJ2-7; D gene ambiguous. Trimming pared 3 bases from V and 7 bases from J, leaving 13 bases between. There are 13 residues in the CDR3. The DNA for the CDR3 is TGTGCCAGCAGTTTCGGTTTTCGCGAGGAGCAGTACTTC. It encodes CASSFGFREEQYF.

This clonotype was found many times. The chain has TRBV6-2 or TRBV6-3 and TRBJ1-5, with a possible D match to TRBD1 (5 bases). The germline V gene has CDR1 MNHEY and CDR2 SVGEGT. The length of the CDR3 is 14 residues. Trimming took off 2 bases at V and 3 bases at J, with 8 bases between the two ends. The CDR3 DNA sequence: TGTGCCAGCAGTTACGGGGGGATCAATCAGCCCCAGCATTTT. This sequence encodes CASSYGGINQPQHF.